The next 2 T cell receptor beta chains were all read from a single sample in a study of blood T cells in healthy people across ages. Primers used in a second PCR of roughly 6 to 11 cycles were a sample-barcoded 5' primer and a J-beta primer mix. TCRdb redid the calling of the 5' RACE reads with MiXCR, one entry per CDR3 protein. The repertoire has 790,000 or so distinct CDR3 sequences, just over 55% of them found once; the top ten carry around a quarter. Sequences were obtained from blood. These receptors were obtained from a man aged 35 to 55 in good health.

The V gene is TRBV7-3, the J gene TRBJ2-1; 7 bases fit TRBD2. The CDR3 is 13 amino acids. Losses at the gene ends were 10 bases for V and 6 bases for J; bases not matched to a gene: 9. Germline loops: CDR1 SGHTA, CDR2 FQGTGA. This CDR3 is CATRNSGGNEQFF. The CDR3 nucleotides are TGTGCCACCCGTAATTCGGGGGGCAATGAGCAGTTCTTC.

The genes are TRBV7-3 and TRBJ2-1; the D gene is possibly TRBD2 (6 bases). CDR1 is SGHTA, CDR2 FQGTGA, per germline. The CDR3 contains 15 residues. Trimming left V 2 bases short and J 7 bases short, with 15 bases between. As DNA, the CDR3 is TGTGCCAGCAGCTTAGGCGGGACCCCTACGAATGAGCAGTTCTTC. Protein: CASSLGGTPTNEQFF.